The rows below give T cell receptor beta chains drawn from one sample of a study of T cells in Graves' hyperthyroidism and ophthalmopathy. TCRdb processed the multiplex PCR reads anew with MiXCR; each CDR3 protein has one entry. The data show roughly 700,000 distinct CDR3 sequences, roughly 17% seen once. The sample taken for sequencing was blood. These TCRs come from a middle-aged man with Graves' hyperthyroidism. CDR3s include the opening cysteine and the closing phenylalanine or tryptophan.

>TRBV14|TRBJ2-7
CASSLRDRVSYEQYF
>TRBV20-1|TRBJ1-2
CSAVRDTYGYTF
>TRBV28|TRBJ1-4
CASRLVATNEKLFF
>TRBV27|TRBJ2-3
CASSPRPQIASTDTQYF
>TRBV30|TRBJ1-1
CAWSGTGVGTEAFF
>TRBV6-2/TRBV6-3|TRBJ1-4
CASRQTGRGKKLFF
>TRBV12-3/TRBV12-4|TRBJ2-7
CASSFRRYEQYF
>TRBV4-1|TRBJ2-1
CASSQGINEQFF
>TRBV7-6|TRBJ1-4
CASRPRPYEKLFF
>TRBV12-3/TRBV12-4|TRBJ1-5
CASSFAPSNQPQHF
>TRBV4-3|TRBJ1-4
CASSKVLVWGNEKLFF
>TRBV6-1|TRBJ1-3
CASIPGSGQGRNTIYF
>TRBV2|TRBJ1-5
CAISAGNQPQHF
>TRBV6-6|TRBJ2-1
CASSYVLAGYNEQFF
>TRBV20-1|TRBJ2-3
CSASGLAGASTDTQYF
>TRBV4-3|TRBJ2-7
CASSPTTSSSYEQYF
>TRBV3-1|TRBJ1-6
CASGPRQGLSGSPLHF
>TRBV2|TRBJ1-3
CASTRESTGNTIYF
>TRBV7-2|TRBJ2-7
CASRTGTTSYEQYF
>TRBV15|TRBJ1-2
CATSTANYGYTF
>TRBV20-1|TRBJ1-5
CSARDLGSQPQHF
>TRBV7-2|TRBJ2-5
CASSLDGGETQYF
>TRBV4-2|TRBJ2-7
CASSPILTDEGHYEQYF
>TRBV28|TRBJ1-3
CASGEDGSSGNTIYF
>TRBV7-9|TRBJ2-7
CASMTTGESYEQYF
>TRBV18|TRBJ1-2
CASSPSGSNYGYTF
>TRBV18|TRBJ2-7
CASSPPDPGSYEQYF
>TRBV4-1|TRBJ1-5
CASSQLGTGGNQPQHF